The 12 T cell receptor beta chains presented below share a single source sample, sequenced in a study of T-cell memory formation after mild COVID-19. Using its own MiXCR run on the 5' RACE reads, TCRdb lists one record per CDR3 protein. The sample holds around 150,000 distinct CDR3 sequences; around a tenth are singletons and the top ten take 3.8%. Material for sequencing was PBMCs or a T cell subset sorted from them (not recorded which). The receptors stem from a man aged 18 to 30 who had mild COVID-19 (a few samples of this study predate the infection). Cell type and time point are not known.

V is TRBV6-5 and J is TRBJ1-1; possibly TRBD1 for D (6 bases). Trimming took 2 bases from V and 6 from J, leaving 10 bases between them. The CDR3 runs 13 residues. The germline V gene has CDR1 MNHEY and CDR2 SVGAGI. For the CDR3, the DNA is TGTGCCAGCAGTTACGTGGCAGGGGCTGAAGCTTTCTTT. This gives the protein CASSYVAGAEAFF.

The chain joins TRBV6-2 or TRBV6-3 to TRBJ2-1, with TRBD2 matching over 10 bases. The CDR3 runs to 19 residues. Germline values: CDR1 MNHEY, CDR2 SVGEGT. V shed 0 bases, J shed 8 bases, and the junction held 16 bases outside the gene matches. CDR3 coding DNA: TGTGCCAGCAGTTACTCGATGGGTAGCGGGGGGACCCAACGGGATGAGCAGTTCTTC. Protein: CASSYSMGSGGTQRDEQFF.

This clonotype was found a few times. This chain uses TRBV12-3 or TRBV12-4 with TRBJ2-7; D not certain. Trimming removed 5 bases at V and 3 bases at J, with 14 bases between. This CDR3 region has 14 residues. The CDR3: CASSGRSLGYEQYF. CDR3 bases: TGTGCCAGCAGTGGTCGTAGTCTAGGCTACGAGCAGTACTTC.

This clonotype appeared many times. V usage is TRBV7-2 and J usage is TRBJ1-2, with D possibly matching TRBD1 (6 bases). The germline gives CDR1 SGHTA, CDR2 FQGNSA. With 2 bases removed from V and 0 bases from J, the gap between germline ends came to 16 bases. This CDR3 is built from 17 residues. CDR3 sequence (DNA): TGTGCCAGCAGCTTACGTATCCGACAGGCGACTAACTATGGCTACACCTTC. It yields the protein CASSLRIRQATNYGYTF.

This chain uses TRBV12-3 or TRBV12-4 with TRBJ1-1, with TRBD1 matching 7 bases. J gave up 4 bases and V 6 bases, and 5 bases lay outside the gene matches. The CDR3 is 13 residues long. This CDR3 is CASRLDRATEAFF. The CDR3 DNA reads TGTGCCAGCAGACTTGACAGGGCCACTGAAGCTTTCTTT.

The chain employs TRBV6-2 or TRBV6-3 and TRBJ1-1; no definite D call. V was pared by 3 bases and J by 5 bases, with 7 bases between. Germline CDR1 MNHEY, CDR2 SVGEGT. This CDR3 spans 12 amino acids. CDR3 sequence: CASSYRRTEAFF. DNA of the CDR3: TGTGCCAGCAGTTATAGACGTACTGAAGCTTTCTTT.

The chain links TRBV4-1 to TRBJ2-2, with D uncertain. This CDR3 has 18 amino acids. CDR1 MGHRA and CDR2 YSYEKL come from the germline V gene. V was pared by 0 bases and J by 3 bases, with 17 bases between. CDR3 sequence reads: CASSQDTPWGGDTGELFF. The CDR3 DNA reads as TGCGCCAGCAGCCAAGATACCCCATGGGGTGGGGACACCGGGGAGCTGTTTTTT.

CDR3 sequence (DNA): TGTGCCAGCAGCTCCCGGGACAGAGGGCCCCAGCATTTT. Protein: CASSSRDRGPQHF. J is TRBJ1-5 and V is TRBV7-9; 7 bases map to TRBD1. This CDR3 is 13 amino acids long. Germline CDR1 is SEHNR and CDR2 is FQNEAQ (reference sequence). Losses at the gene ends were 4 bases for V and 9 bases for J; bases not matched to a gene: 6.

The chain's CDR3 is CASSRNRDEQYV. The CDR3 DNA sequence: TGTGCCAGCAGCCGAAACAGGGACGAGCAGTACGTC. The chain employs TRBV7-9 and TRBJ2-7, with D perhaps matching TRBD1 (6 bases). The CDR3 consists of 12 residues. V was pared by 5 bases and J by 5 bases, with 10 bases between. Germline loops: CDR1 SEHNR, CDR2 FQNEAQ (reference sequence).

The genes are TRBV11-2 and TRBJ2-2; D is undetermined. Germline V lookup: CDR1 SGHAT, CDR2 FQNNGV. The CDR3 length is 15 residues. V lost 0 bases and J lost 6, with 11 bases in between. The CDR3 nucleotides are TGTGCCAGCAGCTTAGATGTGACGGATGCCGGGGAGCTGTTTTTT. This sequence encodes CASSLDVTDAGELFF.

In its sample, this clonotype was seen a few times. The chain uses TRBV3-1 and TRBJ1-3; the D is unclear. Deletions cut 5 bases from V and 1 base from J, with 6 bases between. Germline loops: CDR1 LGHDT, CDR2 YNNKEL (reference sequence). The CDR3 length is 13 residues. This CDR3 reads CASSGLSGNTIYF. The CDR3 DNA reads TGTGCCAGCAGCGGGCTTTCTGGAAACACCATATATTTT.

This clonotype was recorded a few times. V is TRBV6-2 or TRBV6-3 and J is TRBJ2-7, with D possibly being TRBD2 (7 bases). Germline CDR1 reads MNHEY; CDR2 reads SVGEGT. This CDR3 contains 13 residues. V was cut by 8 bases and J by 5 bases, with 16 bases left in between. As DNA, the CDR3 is TGTGCCAGCGTTTTCGACGGGGGGCACGAGCAGTACTTC. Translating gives CASVFDGGHEQYF.